There are a few counts of the clone carrying this TCR beta chain. What it binds is unknown. The sample originates from a study of beta chain features in type 1 diabetes. Between the trimmed V and J ends, which lost 3 bases and 0 bases, there was a span of 12 bases. Per the germline V gene, CDR1 is LNHDA and CDR2 is SQIVND (reference sequence). The CDR3 covers 17 residues. cDNA synthesis used the whole RNA isolate, giving expressed TCRB sequences. Only in-frame clones appear in the TCRdb table, and some are missing; sequencing was by immunoSEQ multiplex PCR. The table lists around 160,000 clones, approximately 10% of them singletons. Every participating donor gave one draw, a heparinised blood sample averaging about 100 mL. Study-wide results and caveats: Researchers report that Type 1 diabetes patients had moderately but significantly shorter TCRB CDR3s across all four CD4+ subsets.

The specimen was central memory CD4+ T cells from blood. The source is a young woman with type 1 diabetes. This chain uses TRBV19 with TRBJ2-6, with D maybe TRBD1 (5 bases). The CDR3 here is CASSIQGGHSGANVLTF. DNA for the CDR3: TGTGCCAGTAGTATCCAGGGTGGCCACTCTGGGGCCAACGTCCTGACTTTC. Full variable domain (outside the CDR3, taken from reference TRBV19 and TRBJ2-6): DGGITQSPKYLFRKEGQNVTLSCEQNLNHDAMYWYRQDPGQGLRLIYYSQIVNDFQKGDIAEGYSVSREKKESFPLTVTSAQKNPTAFYLCASSIQGGHSGANVLTFGAGSRLTVL.